This T cell receptor beta chain is from a study of blood T cell repertoires in COVID-19. At the level of the study: Acute-phase and convalescent COVID-19 samples originated in the United States, Italy and Spain. From T cells, B-cell-depleted T cells, or PBMCs came the material, which was cDNA or gDNA.

Source study methods: Nucleated cell counts were estimated from reference gene primer amplification. Clones were sequenced by immunoSEQ multiplex PCR, and TCRdb holds only the in-frame ones, with some missing. That table is the source of V, J and clone size, and D and trimming were worked out from the DNA. Of around 120,000 clones in the sample, 85% to 90% were seen once. The V segment lost 11 bases and the J segment 3 bases; nucleotides outside the gene matches: 10. Germline loops: CDR1 MDHEN, CDR2 SYDVKM. CDR3 size: 14 residues. The chain recombines TRBV28 with TRBJ2-7; 10 nucleotides align to TRBD2. The sequence was collected from a man between 65 and 85 years old who had recovered from COVID-19. The specimen was peripheral blood. The chain's CDR3 is CASQGLAADYEQYF. The CDR3 DNA reads as TGTGCCTCCCAAGGACTAGCGGCGGACTACGAGCAGTACTTC.